This T cell receptor (beta chain) derives from a study of blood T cells in healthy people across ages (dated by TCRdb to 2015 to 2017). About the full investigation: In model experiments, template switching captured roughly one uniquely barcoded TCR beta cDNA molecule for every two T cells. Using deep sequencing normalized with unique cDNA molecular identifiers, the study measured how TCR beta repertoire diversity changes with age. To avoid experimental bias, donors of different ages were distributed randomly across sequencing lanes. The donors were split into four age groups: young (average around 16 years), middle-aged (around 40), aged (roughly 68) and long-lived (roughly 88). The study analyzed two additional independent replicas of 1 million unique cDNA reads from the same blood draw for two donors, one aged 18 to 30 and one aged 80 or older.

There are a few counts of this clonotype. What this receptor recognizes is not known. No base qualities exist here, and no much larger clone lies one base off it. The library was built by means of 5' RACE. TCRdb names Illumina HiSeq 2500 as the instrument used. The second PCR ran for roughly 7 to 12 cycles and used a J-beta primer mix along with a sample-barcoded 5' primer. A unique molecular identifier was introduced onto each TCR beta cDNA molecule by a template-switch 5' adaptor carrying 12 random nucleotides. Each sample yielded at least 3 million CDR3-containing paired-end reads. First-strand cDNA synthesis was performed from all RNA using the Mint cDNA synthesis kit, with priming by a TRBC-specific oligonucleotide. After uracil-DNA glycosylase treatment, a first 18-cycle PCR used universal primers M1SS and BC2_uni_R on all cDNA. Under the source paper's analysis protocol: Normalization of each sample was performed by random selection of 1 million high-quality reads, each carrying a distinct molecular identifier. Reads with shared molecular identifiers were discarded instead of being binned into consensus sequences. CDR3 identification, clonotype clustering and error correction used MiTCR with a Q25 quality threshold and the strictest error-elimination algorithm. A nonparametric unseen species model using Euler transformation provided a lower-bound estimate of total TCR beta diversity. TCRdb cleaned the public reads at Q25 with fastp, built clones with MiXCR and kept in-frame beta chains. Each CDR3 protein gets just one entry, which takes the most common genes and DNA from the rows behind it. The V and J calls come from TCRdb's annotation, not from the publication. The sample yields some 700,000 distinct CDR3 sequences; around 40% were counted once. Around 20% of the sample is taken by the ten largest.

Overall study outcomes, separate from this receptor: Observed TCR beta diversity correlated strongly with the percentage of naive T cells measured by flow cytometry. Because the CMV infection status of the donors was unknown, age-related changes in expanded clonotypes may potentially have been confounded. As age increased, observed TCR beta diversity per million T cells dropped in a roughly linear way, and a significant reduction was already evident by age about 40. Estimates of total diversity from one million sequenced T cells were regarded as lower bounds and underestimates. The long-lived group showed more naive CD4+ T cells, fewer expanded clones and increased TCR diversity than the aged group, suggesting age selection. Since profiling was done on bulk unsorted PBMCs, naive and antigen-experienced compartments could not be conclusively compared.

Deletion took 9 bases off V and 3 bases off J, with a span of 13 bases between the germline ends. From the cysteine up to the phenylalanine, the CDR3 has a length of 13 residues. Solely the CDR3 DNA is kept, with 39 bases framed from the first base. Sequences LGHNT (CDR1) and FRNRAP (CDR2) are obtained from the germline V gene. Donors were 39 systemically healthy Caucasian individuals from Russia aged 6 to 90 years. Each donor gave approximately 9.3 milliliters of peripheral blood, collected into EDTA-treated Vacutainer tubes. Ficoll-Paque density-gradient centrifugation was used to isolate PBMCs, with at least 6 million obtained per sample. Total RNA was extracted from PBMCs with Trizol reagent, with at least 5.5 micrograms obtained per sample. For every donor, flow cytometry on a PBMC aliquot measured the percentage of naive CD45RAhigh/CD27high T cells.

The rearranged chain carries TRBV12-5 and TRBJ2-3; the D gene is perhaps TRBD1, from 6 matching bases. The sequenced sample consisted of blood. The source of this sequence is a woman aged 60-75 years in good health. CDR3 region: CASRAGETDTQYF. The DNA reads TGTGCTAGCAGGGCAGGGGAAACAGATACGCAGTATTTT.